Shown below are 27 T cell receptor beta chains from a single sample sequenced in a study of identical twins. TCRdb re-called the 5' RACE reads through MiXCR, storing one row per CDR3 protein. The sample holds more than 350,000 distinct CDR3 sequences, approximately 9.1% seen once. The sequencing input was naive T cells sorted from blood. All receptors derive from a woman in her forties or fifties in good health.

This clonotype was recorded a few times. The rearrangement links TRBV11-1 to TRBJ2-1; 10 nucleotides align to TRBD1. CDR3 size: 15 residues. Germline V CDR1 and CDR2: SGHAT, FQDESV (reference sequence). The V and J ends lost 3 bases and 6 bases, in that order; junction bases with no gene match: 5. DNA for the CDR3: TGTGCCAGCAGCTTGGGGACAGGGGTGGGCAATGAGCAGTTCTTC. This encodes CASSLGTGVGNEQFF.

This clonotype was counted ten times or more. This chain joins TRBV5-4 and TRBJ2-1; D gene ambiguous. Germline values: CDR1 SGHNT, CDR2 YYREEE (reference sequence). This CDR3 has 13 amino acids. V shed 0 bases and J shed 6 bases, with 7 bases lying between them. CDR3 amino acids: CASSLGSVNEQFF. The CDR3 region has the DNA TGTGCCAGCAGCTTGGGGTCCGTCAATGAGCAGTTCTTC.

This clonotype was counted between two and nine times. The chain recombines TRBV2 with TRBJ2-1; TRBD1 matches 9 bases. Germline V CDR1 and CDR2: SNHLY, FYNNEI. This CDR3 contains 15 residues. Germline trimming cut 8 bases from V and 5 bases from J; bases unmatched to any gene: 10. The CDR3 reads CASGPGQGWNNEQFF. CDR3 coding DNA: TGTGCCAGCGGACCGGGACAGGGATGGAACAATGAGCAGTTCTTC.

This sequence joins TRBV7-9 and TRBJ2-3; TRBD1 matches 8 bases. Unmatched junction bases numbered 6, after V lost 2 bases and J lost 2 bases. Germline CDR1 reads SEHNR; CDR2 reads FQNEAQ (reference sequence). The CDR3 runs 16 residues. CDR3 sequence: CASSLRRDRTTDTQYF. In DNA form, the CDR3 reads TGTGCCAGCAGCTTAAGGCGGGACAGGACCACAGATACGCAGTATTTT.

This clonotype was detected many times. CDR3 sequence: CASSVRDIETQYF. The DNA for the CDR3 is TGCGCCAGCAGCGTCCGGGACATAGAGACCCAGTACTTC. The chain carries TRBV5-1 and TRBJ2-5, with D possibly TRBD1 on 6 matching bases. Germline V gene data show CDR1 as SGHRS and CDR2 as YFSETQ. The V end lost 4 bases, the J end lost 4 bases, and 11 bases lay between the germline ends. The CDR3 runs to 13 residues. The full variable domain, completed using reference TRBV5-1 and TRBJ2-5, is KAGVTQTPRYLIKTRGQQVTLSCSPISGHRSVSWYQQTPGQGLQFLFEYFSETQRNKGNFPGRFSGRQFSNSRSEMNVSTLELGDSALYLCASSVRDIETQYFGPGTRLLVL.

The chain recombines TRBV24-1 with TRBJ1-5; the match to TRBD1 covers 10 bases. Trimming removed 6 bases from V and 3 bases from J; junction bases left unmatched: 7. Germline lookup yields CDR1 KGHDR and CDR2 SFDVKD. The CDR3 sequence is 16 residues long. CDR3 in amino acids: CATSPSGQGYNQPQHF. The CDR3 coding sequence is TGTGCCACCAGTCCTTCGGGACAGGGGTACAATCAGCCCCAGCATTTT.

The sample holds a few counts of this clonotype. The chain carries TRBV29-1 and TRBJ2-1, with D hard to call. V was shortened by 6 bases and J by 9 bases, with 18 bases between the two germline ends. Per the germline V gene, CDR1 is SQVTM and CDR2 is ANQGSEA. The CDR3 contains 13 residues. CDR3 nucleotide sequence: TGCAGCGTCGTCCCTTTAGCAGGCAGTGAGCAGTTCTTC. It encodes CSVVPLAGSEQFF.

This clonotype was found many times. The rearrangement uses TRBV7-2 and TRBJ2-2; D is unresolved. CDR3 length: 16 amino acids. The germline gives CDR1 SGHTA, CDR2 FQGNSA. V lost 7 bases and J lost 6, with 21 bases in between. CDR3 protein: CASKPLGGTTPGELFF. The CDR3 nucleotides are TGTGCCAGCAAGCCGCTCGGCGGCACCACCCCCGGGGAGCTGTTTTTT.

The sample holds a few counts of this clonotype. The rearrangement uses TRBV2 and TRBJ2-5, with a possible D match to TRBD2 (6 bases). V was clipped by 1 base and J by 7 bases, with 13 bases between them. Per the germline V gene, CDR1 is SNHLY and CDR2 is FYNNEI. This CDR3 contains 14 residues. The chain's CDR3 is CASSEGSQGGTQYF. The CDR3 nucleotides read TGTGCCAGCAGTGAAGGTTCGCAGGGAGGGACCCAGTACTTC. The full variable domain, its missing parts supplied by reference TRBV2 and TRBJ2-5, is EPEVTQTPSHQVTQMGQEVILRCVPISNHLYFYWYRQILGQKVEFLVSFYNNEISEKSEIFDDQFSVERPDGSNFTLKIRSTKLEDSAMYFCASSEGSQGGTQYFGPGTRLLVL.

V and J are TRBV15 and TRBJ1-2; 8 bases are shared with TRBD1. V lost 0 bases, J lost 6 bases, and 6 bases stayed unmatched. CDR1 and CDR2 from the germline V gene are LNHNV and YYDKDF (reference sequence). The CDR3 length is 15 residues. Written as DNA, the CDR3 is TGTGCCACCAGCAGAGAGGGACAGGCGGCTCATGGCTACACCTTC. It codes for CATSREGQAAHGYTF.

The CDR3 sequence: CASGIGNQPQHF. The DNA for the CDR3 is TGTGCCAGCGGTATAGGGAATCAGCCCCAGCATTTT. The chain employs TRBV25-1 and TRBJ1-5; D ambiguous. Trimming shortened V by 8 bases and J by 4 bases, and 9 bases separated the two germline ends. CDR3 length: 12 amino acids. Germline V gene sequence: CDR1 MGHDK, CDR2 SYGVNS. The entire variable domain, with the rest obtained from reference TRBV25-1 and TRBJ1-5, is as follows: EADIYQTPRYLVIGTGKKITLECSQTMGHDKMYWYQQDPGMELHLIHYSYGVNSTEKGDLSSESTVSRIRTEHFPLTLESARPSHTSQYLCASGIGNQPQHFGDGTRLSIL.

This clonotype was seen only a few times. This chain's CDR3 is CASSSLPTVKGELFF. CDR3 bases: TGTGCCAGCAGTTCCCTCCCGACAGTGAAGGGGGAGCTGTTTTTT. This chain joins TRBV12-3 or TRBV12-4 and TRBJ2-2; weak D call: TRBD1 (5 bases). This CDR3 comprises 15 residues. V gave up 4 bases and J gave up 8 bases, with 17 bases separating them.

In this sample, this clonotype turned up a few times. The CDR3 sequence is CASSVGGTSAWEQYF. As DNA, the CDR3 is TGTGCCAGCAGCGTAGGAGGGACCTCCGCGTGGGAGCAGTACTTC. The chain employs TRBV9 and TRBJ2-7; D is tentatively TRBD1 or TRBD2 (5 bases each). V lost 0 bases and J lost 7, with 17 bases in between. This CDR3 spans 15 amino acids. Germline-derived CDR1 and CDR2 are SGDLS and YYNGEE.

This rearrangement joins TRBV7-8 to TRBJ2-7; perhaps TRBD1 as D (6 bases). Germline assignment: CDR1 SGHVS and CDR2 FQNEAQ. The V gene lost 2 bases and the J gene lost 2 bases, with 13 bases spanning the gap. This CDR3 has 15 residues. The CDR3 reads CASSLNPGQAYEQYV. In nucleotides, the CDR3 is TGTGCCAGCAGCTTAAATCCGGGACAAGCCTACGAGCAGTACGTC.

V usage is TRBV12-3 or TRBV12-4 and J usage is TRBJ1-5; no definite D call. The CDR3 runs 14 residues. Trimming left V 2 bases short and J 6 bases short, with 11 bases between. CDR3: CASSLTLRTQPQHF. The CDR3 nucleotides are TGTGCCAGCAGTTTAACTCTAAGGACTCAGCCCCAGCATTTT.

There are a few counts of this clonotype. The CDR3 loop is CASSLNLARTSGPQVEQFF. The CDR3 bases are TGCGCCAGCAGCTTGAATCTGGCGCGGACTAGCGGGCCCCAGGTTGAGCAGTTCTTC. V and J are TRBV5-1 and TRBJ2-1; 11 nucleotides align to TRBD2. The junction had 18 bases not matched to a gene; V was cut back by 1 base and J by 9 bases. The CDR3 extends over 19 amino acids. Germline values: CDR1 SGHRS, CDR2 YFSETQ.

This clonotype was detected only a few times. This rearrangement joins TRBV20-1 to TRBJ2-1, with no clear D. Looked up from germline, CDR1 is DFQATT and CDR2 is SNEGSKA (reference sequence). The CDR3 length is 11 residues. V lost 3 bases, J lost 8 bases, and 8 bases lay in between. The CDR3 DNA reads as TGCAGTGCTAGGCGTACCGATGAGCAGTTCTTC. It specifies CSARRTDEQFF.

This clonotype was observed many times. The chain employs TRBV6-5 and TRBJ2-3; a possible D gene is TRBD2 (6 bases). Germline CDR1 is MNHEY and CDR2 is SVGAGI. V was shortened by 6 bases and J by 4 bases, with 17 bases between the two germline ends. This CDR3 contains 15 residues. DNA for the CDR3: TGTGCCAGCAGCCATAATGGGGGGTATCCAGATACGCAGTATTTT. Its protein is CASSHNGGYPDTQYF.

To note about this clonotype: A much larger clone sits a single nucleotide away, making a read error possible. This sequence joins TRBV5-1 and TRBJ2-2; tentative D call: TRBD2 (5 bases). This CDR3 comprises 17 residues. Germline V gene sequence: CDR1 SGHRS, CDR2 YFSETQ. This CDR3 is CASSLALPRVLTEELFF. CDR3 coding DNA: TGCGCCAGCAGCTTAGCCTTGCCGAGGGTGCTCACCGAGGAGCTGTTTTTT.

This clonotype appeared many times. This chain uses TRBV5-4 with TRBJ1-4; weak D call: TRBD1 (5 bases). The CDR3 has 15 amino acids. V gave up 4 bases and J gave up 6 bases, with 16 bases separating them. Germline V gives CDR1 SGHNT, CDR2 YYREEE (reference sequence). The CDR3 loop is CASSQKRGGDEKLFF. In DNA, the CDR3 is TGTGCCAGCAGCCAGAAGCGGGGCGGGGATGAAAAACTGTTTTTT.

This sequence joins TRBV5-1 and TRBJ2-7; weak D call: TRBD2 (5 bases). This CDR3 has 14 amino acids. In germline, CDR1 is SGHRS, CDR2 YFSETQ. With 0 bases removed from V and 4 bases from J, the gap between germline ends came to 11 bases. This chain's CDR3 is CASSLDPGRYEQYF. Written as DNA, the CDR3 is TGCGCCAGCAGCTTGGATCCGGGAAGATACGAGCAGTACTTC.

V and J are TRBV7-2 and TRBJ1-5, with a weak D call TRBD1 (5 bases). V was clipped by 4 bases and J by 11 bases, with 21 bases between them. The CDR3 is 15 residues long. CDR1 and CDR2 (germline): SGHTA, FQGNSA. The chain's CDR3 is CASSSTGYQGEAQHF. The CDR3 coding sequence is TGTGCCAGCAGCTCCACTGGCTATCAGGGCGAAGCCCAGCATTTT.

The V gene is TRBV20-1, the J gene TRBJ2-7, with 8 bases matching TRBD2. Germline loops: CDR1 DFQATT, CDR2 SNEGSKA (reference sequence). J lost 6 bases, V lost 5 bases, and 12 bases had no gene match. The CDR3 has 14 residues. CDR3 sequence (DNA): TGCAGTGCTTCTACCGGGACTAGAAATTCCGAGCAGTACGTC. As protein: CSASTGTRNSEQYV.

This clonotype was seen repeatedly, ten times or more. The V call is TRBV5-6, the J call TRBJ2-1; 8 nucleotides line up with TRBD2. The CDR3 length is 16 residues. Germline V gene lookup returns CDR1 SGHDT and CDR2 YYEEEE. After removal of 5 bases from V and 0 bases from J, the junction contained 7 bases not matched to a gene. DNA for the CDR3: TGTGCCAGCAGTCGGCTAAGCGGGAGCTCCTACAATGAGCAGTTCTTC. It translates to CASSRLSGSSYNEQFF.

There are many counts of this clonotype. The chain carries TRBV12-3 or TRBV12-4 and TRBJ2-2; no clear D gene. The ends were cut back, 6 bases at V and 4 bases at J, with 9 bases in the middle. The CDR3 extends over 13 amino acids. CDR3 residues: CASRYFPTGELFF. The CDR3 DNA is TGTGCCAGCAGATACTTTCCCACCGGGGAGCTGTTTTTT.

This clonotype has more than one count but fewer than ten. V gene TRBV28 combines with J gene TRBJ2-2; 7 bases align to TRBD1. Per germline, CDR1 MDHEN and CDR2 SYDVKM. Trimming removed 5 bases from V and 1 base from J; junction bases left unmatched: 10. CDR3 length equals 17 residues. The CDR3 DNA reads TGTGCCAGCAGTAAAGGGACAGCCTGGCGGAACACCGGGGAGCTGTTTTTT. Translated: CASSKGTAWRNTGELFF.

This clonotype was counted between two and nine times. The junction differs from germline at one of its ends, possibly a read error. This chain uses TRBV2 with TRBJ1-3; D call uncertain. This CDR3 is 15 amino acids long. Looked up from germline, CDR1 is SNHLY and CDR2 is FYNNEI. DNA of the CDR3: TGTGCCAGCAGCGAAGACGTTCGCTCTGGAAACACCATATATTTT. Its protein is CASSEDVRSGNTIYF.